The rows below give T cell receptor beta chains drawn from one sample of a study of a mutant IDH1 vaccine in newly diagnosed glioma. Profiled with immunoSEQ multiplex PCR; TCRdb holds only in-frame clones, not every one. The sample contains around 120,000 clones, around 80% of which appear only once. Their cognate antigens are unknown. Sequences were derived from PBMCs, sampled from a glioma patient whose treatment included an IDH1 peptide vaccine. These receptor sequences come from a man aged 40-50 years with glioma. Each CDR3 is given with its conserved first and last residue.

CASSVYRDGNEQFF 14 TRBJ2-1 TRBV27
CASKQAGGFGNTIYF 15 TRBJ1-3 TRBV27
CAWSADKREQYF 12 TRBJ2-7 TRBV30
CAWSPGVDTQYF 12 TRBJ2-3 TRBV30
CASSPPGLAGGNEQFF 16 TRBJ2-1 TRBV27
CASRTGEGNQPQHF 14 TRBJ1-5 TRBV6-5
CASRGRIADRDTQYF 15 TRBJ2-3 TRBV7-9
CASRREFLSGELFF 14 TRBJ2-2 TRBV6-7
CASSGGAGELFF 12 TRBJ2-2 TRBV5-6
CASSIGMKGPLYNEQFF 17 TRBJ2-1 TRBV19
CASSRQDPGELFF 13 TRBJ2-2 TRBV7-8
CASKSSRDPTDTQYF 15 TRBJ2-3 TRBV4-2
CASSRGQFGQPQHF 14 TRBJ1-5 TRBV5-8
CASNQRGPPSGDTQYF 16 TRBJ2-3 TRBV19
CASKREARSNTNTGELFF 18 TRBJ2-2 TRBV2
CASSRNGQGDQPQHF 15 TRBJ1-5 TRBV18
CASSPQREGLGELFF 15 TRBJ2-2 TRBV18
CASSPGTVTRRGYTF 15 TRBJ1-2 TRBV6-5
CASSEGPPRSGANVLTF 17 TRBJ2-6 TRBV19
CASSLNRVSGGTSTDTQYF 19 TRBJ2-3 TRBV5-1
CASSPPVNEQFF 12 TRBJ2-1 TRBV18
CASSPTGNYGYTF 13 TRBJ1-2 TRBV5-4
CASSLDGGSSPLHF 14 TRBJ1-6 TRBV5-6
CASSLSLVPANTGELFF 17 TRBJ2-2 TRBV27
CASSLWGGGTNEKLFF 16 TRBJ1-4 TRBV11-2
CASSLVQTYNEQFF 14 TRBJ2-1 TRBV11-2
CASSRGTSYPYGYTF 15 TRBJ1-2 TRBV7-9
CASSLAGLAKNIQYF 15 TRBJ2-4 TRBV2
CASSATVDYEQYF 13 TRBJ2-7 TRBV6-5
CASSLGWGAKNIQYF 15 TRBJ2-4 TRBV5-1
CASSSGAGNIQYF 13 TRBJ2-4 TRBV7-2
CASSLGGQGMTGYTF 15 TRBJ1-2 TRBV5-1
CASTLGGDVANRGRYF 16 TRBJ2-5 TRBV7-3
CASSISRLAGRTDTQYF 17 TRBJ2-3 TRBV19